The 22 T cell receptor beta chains given below trace back to one sample, sequenced in a study of T cell repertoires in cytomegalovirus infection. TCRdb ran MiXCR on the reads and lists one entry per CDR3 protein. Of a few hundred thousand distinct CDR3 sequences listed, around 15% were seen once; the top ten hold about 8.7%. Source material: PBMCs. Source of these receptors: a human donor in good health (CMV status not recorded). Some clones in this sample may be carry-over from other donors' samples.

Ten or more counts support this clonotype. J is TRBJ2-7 and V is TRBV7-2; D ambiguous. The length of the CDR3 is 11 residues. Germline V gene sequence: CDR1 SGHTA, CDR2 FQGNSA. V shed 2 bases and J shed 6 bases, with 5 bases lying between them. The DNA for the CDR3 is TGTGCCAGCAGCTTATTCTCCGAGCAGTACTTC. Its protein product is CASSLFSEQYF.

This clonotype was counted ten times or more. V is TRBV19 and J is TRBJ1-2, with D possibly TRBD1 on 6 matching bases. This CDR3 has 15 amino acids. V lost 3 bases and J 9 bases, leaving 20 bases between the germline ends. Germline lookup yields CDR1 LNHDA and CDR2 SQIVND (reference sequence). Written as DNA, the CDR3 is TGTGCCAGTAGTATCCCCCGGGACACCAAGTTGAGCTACACCTTC. This gives the protein CASSIPRDTKLSYTF.

This clonotype has just a few counts. The rearrangement uses TRBV12-3 or TRBV12-4 and TRBJ1-5; 10 bases are a match to TRBD1. The CDR3 extends over 15 amino acids. The J segment lost 2 bases and the V segment lost 6 bases, leaving 4 bases of the junction unmatched. In DNA form, the CDR3 reads TGTGCCAGCAGACGAGGACAGGGGGGCAATCAGCCCCAGCATTTT. The encoded protein is CASRRGQGGNQPQHF.

Only a few counts were recorded for this clonotype. This sequence joins TRBV25-1 and TRBJ1-6, with 7 bases matching TRBD1. Trimming cost V 6 bases and J 7 bases; bases outside gene matches: 3. In germline, CDR1 is MGHDK, CDR2 SYGVNS. The CDR3 has 13 residues. CDR3 sequence: CASRGDRNSPLHF. DNA for the CDR3: TGTGCCAGCAGAGGGGACAGAAATTCACCCCTCCACTTT.

This clonotype has ten or more counts. The genes are TRBV29-1 and TRBJ1-1; the D is unclear. Germline assignment: CDR1 SQVTM and CDR2 ANQGSEA. The CDR3 consists of 12 residues. The V end was cut by 4 bases, the J end by 1 base, with 7 bases between. CDR3 loop: CSVAPGNTEAFF. In DNA, the CDR3 is TGCAGCGTTGCGCCCGGGAACACTGAAGCTTTCTTT.

The table lists this clonotype with many counts. This chain joins TRBV6-1 and TRBJ1-2; D not certain. CDR3 length equals 13 residues. The V end lost 6 bases, the J end lost 8 bases, and 16 bases lay between the germline ends. Germline loops: CDR1 MNHNS, CDR2 SASEGT. The CDR3 DNA follows: TGTGCCAGCAGGTCAGACATCGGAGGGGGCTACACCTTC. Translating gives CASRSDIGGGYTF.

Concerning this clonotype: Mismatch with germline at one junction end may stem from a read error. This chain links TRBV12-3 or TRBV12-4 with TRBJ2-7, with D perhaps matching TRBD1 (7 bases). The length of the CDR3 is 14 residues. The CDR3 spells CACSLGQRAHEQYF. As DNA, the CDR3 is TGTGCCTGCAGTTTGGGACAGCGGGCCCACGAGCAGTACTTC.

This clonotype was recorded many times. This rearrangement joins TRBV6-2 or TRBV6-3 to TRBJ1-2, with 8 bases matching TRBD1. V shed 6 bases, J shed 6 bases, and the junction held 6 bases outside the gene matches. Germline V gene data show CDR1 as MNHEY and CDR2 as SVGEGT. This CDR3 contains 13 residues. DNA for the CDR3: TGTGCCAGCAGCCGTGGACAGGGCGATGGCTACACCTTC. Residues: CASSRGQGDGYTF.

CDR3 residues: CSARGQTLTGELFF. The DNA for the CDR3 is TGCAGTGCTAGAGGGCAGACCCTCACCGGGGAGCTGTTTTTT. The chain combines TRBV20-1 with TRBJ2-2; no definite D call. Germline lookup yields CDR1 DFQATT and CDR2 SNEGSKA (reference sequence). The CDR3 contains 14 residues. V was shortened by 1 base and J by 4 bases, with 10 bases between the two germline ends.

This clonotype appeared a few times. The chain combines TRBV20-1 with TRBJ1-1; the D gene is possibly TRBD1 (6 bases). V shed 0 bases and J shed 1 base, with 12 bases lying between them. This CDR3 comprises 15 residues. In germline, CDR1 is DFQATT, CDR2 SNEGSKA (reference sequence). CDR3 bases: TGCAGTGCTAGAGATCCAGGCAGGGGGAACACTGAAGCTTTCTTT. It is translated as CSARDPGRGNTEAFF.

This chain uses TRBV20-1 with TRBJ2-5, with 7 nucleotides matching TRBD2. J was trimmed by 2 bases and V by 6 bases; bases with no gene match: 6. The CDR3 runs 13 residues. Germline V CDR1 and CDR2: DFQATT, SNEGSKA (reference sequence). The CDR3 here is CSAVPSGQETQYF. In nucleotides, the CDR3 is TGCAGTGCCGTACCTAGCGGACAAGAGACCCAGTACTTC.

This clonotype showed up many times. The chain combines TRBV14 with TRBJ2-1; D remains unclear. V gave up 0 bases and J gave up 3 bases, with 12 bases separating them. Germline V CDR1 and CDR2: SGHDN, FVKESK. The CDR3 length is 16 residues. The CDR3 region is CASSQEHGVIYNEQFF. The DNA of the CDR3 is TGTGCCAGCAGCCAAGAGCATGGCGTGATCTACAATGAGCAGTTCTTC.

The rearrangement uses TRBV10-3 and TRBJ2-6; 7 nucleotides line up with TRBD2. The CDR3 contains 16 residues. The V gene's germline CDR1 is ENHRY and CDR2 SYGVKD. V was pared by 0 bases and J by 2 bases, with 1 base of the junction left unmatched. CDR3 loop: CAISESGGTGANVLTF. The CDR3 DNA reads as TGTGCCATCAGTGAGTCCGGGGGGACTGGGGCCAACGTCCTGACTTTC.

This clonotype was found many times. The chain recombines TRBV10-3 with TRBJ2-3; tentative D call: TRBD1 (5 bases). CDR1 is ENHRY, CDR2 SYGVKD, per germline. This CDR3 is built from 14 residues. With 0 bases removed from V and 5 bases from J, the gap between germline ends came to 9 bases. The CDR3 DNA reads as TGTGCCATCAGTGAGTCGGAAGGGGTAGATACGCAGTATTTT. Its protein is CAISESEGVDTQYF.

The chain carries TRBV29-1 and TRBJ1-1; D not certain. Germline assignment: CDR1 SQVTM and CDR2 ANQGSEA. The V gene lost 5 bases and the J gene lost 1 base, with 2 bases spanning the gap. This CDR3 is 10 amino acids long. DNA of the CDR3: TGCAGCGTTCAGAACACTGAAGCTTTCTTT. As protein: CSVQNTEAFF.

The J gene is TRBJ1-3, the V gene TRBV20-1; 8 positions agree with TRBD1. CDR1 and CDR2 from the germline V gene are DFQATT and SNEGSKA (reference sequence). V dropped 5 bases and J dropped 15; count of bases not matched to a gene: 9. CDR3 length: 11 residues. The CDR3 region is CSARGQGRGYF. CDR3 DNA sequence: TGCAGTGCTCGCGGACAGGGAAGAGGATATTTT.

This clonotype was counted a few times. The gene calls are TRBV6-2 or TRBV6-3 and TRBJ2-1; D gene ambiguous. From germline, CDR1 is MNHEY and CDR2 SVGEGT. This CDR3 comprises 13 residues. V lost 5 bases to trimming and J lost 4 bases, with 9 bases between them. The DNA of the CDR3 is TGTGCCAGCAGTAATAGCCTATACAATGAGCAGTTCTTC. Amino acids: CASSNSLYNEQFF.

This clonotype occurred many times. The V and J genes are TRBV7-2 and TRBJ1-6; 10 nucleotides line up with TRBD1. Germline-derived CDR1 and CDR2 are SGHTA and FQGNSA. Trimming took 5 bases from V and 7 from J; bases not matched to a gene: 14. The CDR3 runs 18 residues. The CDR3 is CASSVEFPGQGNNSPLHF. CDR3 coding DNA: TGTGCCAGCAGCGTCGAGTTTCCGGGACAGGGGAACAATTCACCCCTCCACTTT.

The V gene is TRBV7-6, the J gene TRBJ2-1; 10 bases fit TRBD1. The CDR3 length is 13 residues. Per germline, CDR1 SGHVS and CDR2 FNYEAQ. J was trimmed by 7 bases and V by 5 bases; bases with no gene match: 2. DNA for the CDR3: TGTGCCAGCAGCCAGGACAGGGGGAATGAGCAGTTCTTC. Amino acids: CASSQDRGNEQFF.

This clonotype was observed a handful of times. The CDR3 DNA reads TGTGCCAGCAGTCCCGTCGGGCTGAGGGGGCGCGCAGATACGCAGTATTTT. Encoded protein: CASSPVGLRGRADTQYF. The V call is TRBV28, the J call TRBJ2-3; 7 bases agree with TRBD1. The CDR3 sequence is 17 residues long. The junction had 15 bases not matched to a gene; V was cut back by 5 bases and J by 4 bases. CDR1 is MDHEN, CDR2 SYDVKM, per germline.

This clonotype was picked up many times. In nucleotides, the CDR3 is TGTGCCAGCAGCCAGGCTCCGGGACAGCCGGTTGGCTACACCTTC. It encodes CASSQAPGQPVGYTF. V and J are TRBV4-2 and TRBJ1-2, with TRBD1 matching 7 bases. V lost 3 bases, J lost 7 bases, and 11 bases stayed unmatched. This CDR3 has 15 amino acids. Germline V CDR1 and CDR2: LGHNA, YNFKEQ.

This clonotype was seen ten or more times. The rearrangement links TRBV7-2 to TRBJ1-1; D is perhaps TRBD1 (5 bases). V lost 5 bases to trimming and J lost 8 bases, with 15 bases between them. Per germline, CDR1 SGHTA and CDR2 FQGNSA. There are 13 residues in the CDR3. CDR3 sequence: CASSRDDTWEAFF. As DNA, the CDR3 is TGTGCCAGCAGCCGGGACGACACGTGGGAAGCTTTCTTT.